This is a list of T cell receptor beta chains from one sample in a study of T cell responses to AZD1222 COVID-19 vaccine. Profiling relied on immunoSEQ multiplex PCR, and the TCRdb table lists in-frame clones only, not all of them. Of around 71,000 clones listed, roughly 80% are singletons. The sequences come from peripheral blood, collected on day 0 of AZD1222 vaccination. The receptors were sampled from an adult in good health. Both conserved end residues are part of each CDR3. The D gene is left open where the match is weak. Clone size appears in some rows only: once, few, many, or a class for an expanded clone.

d_gene,j_gene,abundance,v_gene,CDR3nt,CDR3aa
NA,TRBJ2-3,NA,TRBV5-1,TGCGCCAGCAGCTTGGGTCCAGGCACAGATACGCAGTATTTT,CASSLGPGTDTQYF
TRBD2,TRBJ2-3,NA,TRBV6-5,TGTGCCAGCAGTTATGAGGGCGGGAGCCTCGCAGATACGCAGTATTTT,CASSYEGGSLADTQYF
NA,TRBJ2-7,NA,TRBV3-1/TRBV3-2,TGTGCCAGCAGCCCCACGGGATACGAGCAGTACTTC,CASSPTGYEQYF
NA,TRBJ1-1,NA,TRBV15,TGTGCCACCAGCAGAGGTGTGGGTGGTATGGACACTGAAGCTTTCTTT,CATSRGVGGMDTEAFF
NA,TRBJ1-1,NA,TRBV11-2,TGTGCCAGCAGCCTCCTTAAGGGGAGGGGCGGGATGAACACTGAAGCTTTCTTT,CASSLLKGRGGMNTEAFF
NA,TRBJ1-2,NA,TRBV9,TGTGCCAGCAGCGTAGGTGGCAGCCTCTATGGCTACACCTTC,CASSVGGSLYGYTF
NA,TRBJ1-2,NA,TRBV5-4,TGTGCCAGCGGCCTATACCAGGGGGGCTACACCTTC,CASGLYQGGYTF
NA,TRBJ2-4,NA,TRBV2,TGTGCCAGCAGTGTCAGGGGAGGAGGGCGGGAAATCCAGTACTTC,CASSVRGGGREIQYF
TRBD1,TRBJ2-5,NA,TRBV28,TGTGCCAGCAATTTCCCAGGACAGGGGTCCGAGACCCAGTACTTC,CASNFPGQGSETQYF
NA,TRBJ1-5,NA,TRBV7-2,TGTGCCAGCAGCTTAAATACAGATTATAGCAATCAGCCCCAGCATTTT,CASSLNTDYSNQPQHF
NA,TRBJ2-1,NA,TRBV7-9,TGTGCCAGCAGCTTAGTAATCCAACAGGGGCAGTTCTTC,CASSLVIQQGQFF
NA,TRBJ2-7,NA,TRBV20-1,TGCAGTGCTAGTGTGGCAGAAGAAATTTACCCCTACGAGCAGTACTTC,CSASVAEEIYPYEQYF
NA,TRBJ2-1,NA,TRBV6-5,TGTGCCAGCACGGGATGGATAAGGGGCTACAATGAGCAGTTCTTC,CASTGWIRGYNEQFF
NA,TRBJ1-1,NA,TRBV12-3/TRBV12-4,TGTGCCAGCAGCTTACAGGTACACACTGAAGCTTTCTTT,CASSLQVHTEAFF
TRBD2,TRBJ2-1,NA,TRBV5-1,TGCGCCAGCAGCGACGGGACTAGCGGGTACAATGAGCAGTTCTTC,CASSDGTSGYNEQFF
NA,TRBJ1-2,NA,TRBV6-5,TGTGCCAGCCACTCCGGGGGTGGCTACACCTTC,CASHSGGGYTF
NA,TRBJ1-1,NA,TRBV5-6,TGTGCCAGCAGCTTTTATCGCTCGGGGGGAACTGAAGCTTTCTTT,CASSFYRSGGTEAFF
NA,TRBJ2-7,once,TRBV2,TGTGCCAGCAGTGAAGGGGCCCCGGGCCCCTACGAGCAGTACTTC,CASSEGAPGPYEQYF
NA,TRBJ2-1,NA,TRBV19,TGTGCCAGTAGTATAGTTGGGGGGGCCGAGCCCTACAATGAGCAGTTCTTC,CASSIVGGAEPYNEQFF
NA,TRBJ1-4,few,TRBV6-1,TGTGCCAGCAGTGAGCAAAACGAAAAACTGTTTTTT,CASSEQNEKLFF
TRBD2,TRBJ2-3,NA,TRBV6-2/TRBV6-3,TGTGCCAGCAGCCTAGCTGGGACTAATACGCAGTATTTT,CASSLAGTNTQYF
NA,TRBJ2-7,NA,TRBV4-1,TGCGCCAGCAGCCCGGTCTTGAGTTGGGGGGCCTACGAGCAGTACTTC,CASSPVLSWGAYEQYF
NA,TRBJ1-2,few,TRBV7-2,TGTGCCAGCAGACCACAAGAGACAGCTAACTATGGCTACACCTTC,CASRPQETANYGYTF
NA,TRBJ1-2,NA,TRBV27,TGTGCCAGCAGTTTAGTCCGGGAAACCGGCTATGGCTACACCTTC,CASSLVRETGYGYTF
TRBD1,TRBJ1-2,NA,TRBV7-9,TGTGCCAGCAGCTTGAGCAGGGGGTCTGGCTACACCTTC,CASSLSRGSGYTF
NA,TRBJ2-2,NA,TRBV9,TGTGCCAGCAGCCCACAGGGTTGGAGCACCGGGGAGCTGTTTTTT,CASSPQGWSTGELFF
NA,TRBJ1-5,NA,TRBV6-1,TGTGCCAGCACCGAGACAGGAACCCAGCCCCAGCATTTT,CASTETGTQPQHF
NA,TRBJ1-4,NA,TRBV23-1,TGCGCCAGCAGTCGTCCCCCTACAGGGCCACCTGAAAAACTGTTTTTT,CASSRPPTGPPEKLFF
NA,TRBJ1-5,NA,TRBV5-6,TGTGCCAGCAGCAAGGAAACGGCGGAGGGCCAGCCCCAGCATTTT,CASSKETAEGQPQHF
NA,TRBJ1-2,NA,TRBV6-2/TRBV6-3,TGTGCCAGCAGTTATGGGCAGAACTATGGCTACACCTTC,CASSYGQNYGYTF
TRBD1,TRBJ1-1,NA,TRBV9,TGTGCCAGCAGCGTAGGAGGGGGCGGGACTGAAGCTTTCTTT,CASSVGGGGTEAFF
NA,TRBJ1-2,NA,TRBV7-2,TGTGCCAGCAGCTTAGCGCGGGGGGTCCCCTATGGCTACACCTTC,CASSLARGVPYGYTF
TRBD2,TRBJ2-7,NA,TRBV2,TGTGCCAGCGGAGCCCGACTAGCGGGCATTTACGAGCAGTACTTC,CASGARLAGIYEQYF
NA,TRBJ2-2,NA,TRBV5-1,TGCGCCAGCAGCTTGGCCTTGGGAGAATCGGTCACCGGGGAGCTGTTTTTT,CASSLALGESVTGELFF
NA,TRBJ2-5,NA,TRBV14,TGTGCCAGCAGCCAAGCGGGGGACCAAGAGACCCAGTACTTC,CASSQAGDQETQYF
TRBD1,TRBJ1-1,NA,TRBV29-1,TGCAGCGTATATACTCATGACAGGGGGAGCACTGAAGCTTTCTTT,CSVYTHDRGSTEAFF
NA,TRBJ1-2,NA,TRBV7-9,TGTGCCAGCAGCTTAAAGGAGGCAGGGGTGAATGGCTACACCTTC,CASSLKEAGVNGYTF
NA,TRBJ1-5,NA,TRBV18,TGTGCCAGCTCACTGACGGGTCAGCCCCAGCATTTT,CASSLTGQPQHF
NA,TRBJ1-1,NA,TRBV10-3,TGTGCCATCAGTGAAACGGCGAACACTGAAGCTTTCTTT,CAISETANTEAFF
TRBD1,TRBJ2-7,NA,TRBV2,TGTGCCAGCTCGGGACAGGGAAGCTCCTACGAGCAGTACTTC,CASSGQGSSYEQYF
NA,TRBJ1-1,once,TRBV6-2/TRBV6-3,TGTGCCAGCAGCAGCCTAGGGGGCACTGAAGCTTTCTTT,CASSSLGGTEAFF
NA,TRBJ2-6,NA,TRBV6-2/TRBV6-3,TGTGCCAGCAGTTACGGGTCCCAGTGGGCGTCTGGGGCCAACGTCCTGACTTTC,CASSYGSQWASGANVLTF
TRBD2,TRBJ2-3,NA,TRBV5-6,TGTGCCAGCAGCCCGGGACTAGCGGGGTTTAGCACAGATACGCAGTATTTT,CASSPGLAGFSTDTQYF
NA,TRBJ1-5,NA,TRBV7-9,TGTGCCAGCAGCTTAGGGACTTCCGGGCAATCGAGACAGCCCCAGCATTTT,CASSLGTSGQSRQPQHF
NA,TRBJ1-1,NA,TRBV9,TGTGCCAGCAGCGTATCGACAGAGTGGGGCACTGAAGCTTTCTTT,CASSVSTEWGTEAFF